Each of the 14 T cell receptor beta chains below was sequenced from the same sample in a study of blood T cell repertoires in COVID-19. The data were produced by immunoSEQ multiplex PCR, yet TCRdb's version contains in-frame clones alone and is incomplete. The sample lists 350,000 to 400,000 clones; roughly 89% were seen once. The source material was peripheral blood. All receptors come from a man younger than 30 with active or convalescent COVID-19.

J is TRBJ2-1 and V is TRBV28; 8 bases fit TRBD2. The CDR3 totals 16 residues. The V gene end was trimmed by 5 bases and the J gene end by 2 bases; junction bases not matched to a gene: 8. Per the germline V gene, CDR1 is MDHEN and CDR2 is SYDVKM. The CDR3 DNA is TGTGCCAGCAGTAGTAGCGGGACCCCCCCCTACAATGAGCAGTTCTTC. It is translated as CASSSSGTPPYNEQFF.

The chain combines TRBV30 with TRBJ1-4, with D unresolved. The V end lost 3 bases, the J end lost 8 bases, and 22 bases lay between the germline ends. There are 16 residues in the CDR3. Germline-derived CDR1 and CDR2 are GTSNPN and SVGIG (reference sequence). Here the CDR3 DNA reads TGTGCCTGGAGCGCCGGGTACGGTACTCGAGAGGAAAAACTGTTTTTT. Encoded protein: CAWSAGYGTREEKLFF.

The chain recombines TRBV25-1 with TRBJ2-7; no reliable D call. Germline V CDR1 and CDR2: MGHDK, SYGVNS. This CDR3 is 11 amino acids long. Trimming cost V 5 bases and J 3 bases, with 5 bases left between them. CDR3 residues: CASSYNYEQYF. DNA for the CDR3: TGTGCCAGCAGTTACAACTACGAGCAGTACTTC.

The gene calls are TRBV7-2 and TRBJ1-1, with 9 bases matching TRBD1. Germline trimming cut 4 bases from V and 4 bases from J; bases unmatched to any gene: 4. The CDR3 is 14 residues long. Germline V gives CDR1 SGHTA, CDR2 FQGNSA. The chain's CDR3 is CASSWGTGTTEAFF. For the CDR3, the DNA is TGTGCCAGCAGCTGGGGGACAGGGACCACTGAAGCTTTCTTT.

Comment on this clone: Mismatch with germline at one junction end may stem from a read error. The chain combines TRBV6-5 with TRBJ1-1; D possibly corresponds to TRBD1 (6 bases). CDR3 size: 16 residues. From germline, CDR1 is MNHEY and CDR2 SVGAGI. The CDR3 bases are TGTGCCAGCAGCTACTCGACCCCCCCGCAGGGGACTGAAGCTTTCTTT. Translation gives CASSYSTPPQGTEAFF.

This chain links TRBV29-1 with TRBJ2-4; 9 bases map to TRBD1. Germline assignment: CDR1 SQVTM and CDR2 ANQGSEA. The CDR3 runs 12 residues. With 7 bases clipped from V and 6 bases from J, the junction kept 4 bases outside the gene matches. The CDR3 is CSAPDRGNIQYF. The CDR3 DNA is TGCAGCGCCCCGGACAGGGGAAACATTCAGTACTTC.

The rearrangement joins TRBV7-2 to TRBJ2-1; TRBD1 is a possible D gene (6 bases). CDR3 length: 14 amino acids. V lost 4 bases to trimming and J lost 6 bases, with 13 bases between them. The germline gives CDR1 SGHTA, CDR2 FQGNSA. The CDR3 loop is CASSSRQVGNEQFF. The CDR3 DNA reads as TGTGCCAGCAGCTCTAGACAGGTTGGCAATGAGCAGTTCTTC.

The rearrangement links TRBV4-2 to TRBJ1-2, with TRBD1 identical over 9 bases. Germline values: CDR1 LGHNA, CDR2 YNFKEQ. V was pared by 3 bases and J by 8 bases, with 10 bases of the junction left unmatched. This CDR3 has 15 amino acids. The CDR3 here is CASSHAEDRGDGYTF. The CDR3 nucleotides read TGTGCCAGCAGCCACGCGGAAGACAGGGGGGACGGCTACACCTTC.

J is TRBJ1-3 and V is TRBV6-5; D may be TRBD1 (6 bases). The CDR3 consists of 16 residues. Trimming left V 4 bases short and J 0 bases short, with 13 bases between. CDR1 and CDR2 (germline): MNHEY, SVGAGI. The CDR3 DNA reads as TGTGCCAGCAGTTCCCGACAGGAGAGCTCTGGAAACACCATATATTTT. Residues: CASSSRQESSGNTIYF.

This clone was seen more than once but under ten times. This CDR3 is CASSLAGTGSYEQYF. The CDR3 DNA follows: TGCGCCAGCAGCTTGGCCGGGACAGGCTCCTACGAGCAGTACTTC. This chain uses TRBV5-1 with TRBJ2-7; 8 nucleotides align to TRBD1. J gave up 0 bases and V 0 bases, and 2 bases lay outside the gene matches. Germline V CDR1 and CDR2: SGHRS, YFSETQ. CDR3 size: 15 residues.

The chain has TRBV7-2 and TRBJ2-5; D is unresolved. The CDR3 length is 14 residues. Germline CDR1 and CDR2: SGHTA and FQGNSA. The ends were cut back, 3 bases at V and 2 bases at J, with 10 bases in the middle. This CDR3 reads CASSFSRLQETQYF. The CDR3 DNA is TGTGCCAGCAGCTTTTCGCGGTTACAAGAGACCCAGTACTTC.

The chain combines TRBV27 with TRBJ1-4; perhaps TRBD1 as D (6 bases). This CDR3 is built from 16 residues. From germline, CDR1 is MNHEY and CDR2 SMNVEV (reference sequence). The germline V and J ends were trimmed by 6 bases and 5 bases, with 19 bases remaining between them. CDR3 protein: CASSTIVGAKNEKLFF. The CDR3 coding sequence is TGTGCCAGCAGCACGATAGTGGGGGCCAAAAATGAAAAACTGTTTTTT. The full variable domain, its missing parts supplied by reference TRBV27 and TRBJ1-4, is EAQVTQNPRYLITVTGKKLTVTCSQNMNHEYMSWYRQDPGLGLRQIYYSMNVEVTDKGDVPEGYKVSRKEKRNFPLILESPSPNQTSLYFCASSTIVGAKNEKLFFGSGTQLSVL.

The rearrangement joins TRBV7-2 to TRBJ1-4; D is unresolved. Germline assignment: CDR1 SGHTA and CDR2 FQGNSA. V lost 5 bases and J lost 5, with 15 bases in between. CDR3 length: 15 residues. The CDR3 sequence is CASSISALANEKLFF. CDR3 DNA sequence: TGTGCCAGCAGCATCTCAGCCCTAGCCAATGAAAAACTGTTTTTT.

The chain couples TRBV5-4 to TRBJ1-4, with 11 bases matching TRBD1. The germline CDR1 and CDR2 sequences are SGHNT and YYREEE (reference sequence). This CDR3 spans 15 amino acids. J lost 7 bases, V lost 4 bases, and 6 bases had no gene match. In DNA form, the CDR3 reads TGTGCCAGCAGCGGATCCGGGACAGGGGGTGAAAAACTGTTTTTT. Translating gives CASSGSGTGGEKLFF.